What follows are 30 T cell receptor beta chains derived from one specimen sequenced in a study of cytotoxic CD8 clonotypes in ibrutinib-treated CLL (dated by TCRdb to about 2021). The sample's time point label is to be understood as: around 25 months on ibrutinib. Libraries were prepared through the immunoSEQ multiplex PCR assay. This immuneACCESS table, as held by TCRdb, lists in-frame sequences with V and J called but not all clones. Of the missing ones, under half trace to an unresolved V gene in checked studies; the others have no known cause. Within this sample are hundreds of thousands of clones, with 70% of them counted one time only. Of the sample, roughly 14% falls within the top ten clones. Specimen: PBMCs, collected after 24 months of ibrutinib treatment. The receptors shown here come from a human donor with chronic lymphocytic leukemia.

V and J are TRBV19 and TRBJ1-2; unclear D gene. The CDR3 runs 15 residues. CDR1 and CDR2 from the germline V gene are LNHDA and SQIVND (reference sequence). Trimming took 3 bases from V and 4 from J, leaving 15 bases between them. Written as DNA, the CDR3 is TGTGCCAGTAGTATTGATTGGCGGAAACTCTATGGCTACACCTTC. Protein product: CASSIDWRKLYGYTF.

The chain uses TRBV7-2 and TRBJ1-3; D is uncertain. CDR1 and CDR2 from the germline V gene are SGHTA and FQGNSA. V dropped 6 bases and J dropped 2 bases, with 14 bases sitting between them. The CDR3 runs 15 residues. CDR3 residues: CASSPGRAAGNTIYF. CDR3 nucleotides: TGTGCCAGCAGTCCCGGGAGGGCAGCTGGAAACACCATATATTTT.

The genes are TRBV28 and TRBJ2-5, with D perhaps TRBD2 (7 bases). Germline lookup yields CDR1 MDHEN and CDR2 SYDVKM. This CDR3 has 14 residues. V lost 6 bases to trimming and J lost 3 bases, with 14 bases between them. CDR3 sequence: CASSPSGGEETQYF. The CDR3 DNA is TGTGCCAGCAGCCCCTCGGGGGGCGAAGAGACCCAGTACTTC.

The chain has TRBV5-6 and TRBJ2-1; TRBD2 might be the D (7 bases). The length of the CDR3 is 12 residues. V was shortened by 6 bases and J by 10 bases, with 14 bases between the two germline ends. CDR1 SGHDT and CDR2 YYEEEE come from the germline V gene. The DNA for the CDR3 is TGTGCCAGCAACCCAAGGGGGGGAGAGCAGTTCTTC. Encoded protein: CASNPRGGEQFF. Looking up the rest from reference TRBV5-6 and TRBJ2-1 gives the full variable domain: DAGVTQSPTHLIKTRGQQVTLRCSPKSGHDTVSWYQQALGQGPQFIFQYYEEEERQRGNFPDRFSGHQFPNYSSELNVNALLLGDSALYLCASNPRGGEQFFGPGTRLTVL.

This clone was seen more than once but under ten times. The V call is TRBV6-5, the J call TRBJ1-5, with 8 bases identical to TRBD1. V was clipped by 9 bases and J by 2 bases; unmatched bases: 6. Germline CDR1 is MNHEY and CDR2 is SVGAGI. This CDR3 spans 14 amino acids. The CDR3 spells CASGQGQGNQPQHF. CDR3 DNA sequence: TGTGCCAGTGGGCAGGGACAGGGCAATCAGCCCCAGCATTTT.

This chain connects TRBV7-3 to TRBJ2-3, with TRBD2 matching 7 bases. The ends lost 1 base at V and 4 bases at J; junction bases unmatched: 5. This CDR3 region has 15 residues. The germline gives CDR1 SGHTA, CDR2 FQGTGA. The CDR3 reads CASSLSGRVADTQYF. CDR3 in DNA: TGTGCCAGCAGCTTAAGCGGGAGAGTGGCAGATACGCAGTATTTT.

Points on this clone: This CDR3 is also generated by other DNA sequences in the sample. The rearrangement links TRBV9 to TRBJ1-3; D ambiguous. Germline V gene sequence: CDR1 SGDLS, CDR2 YYNGEE. This CDR3 has 15 residues. V lost 4 bases and J lost 1, with 12 bases in between. CDR3 nucleotide sequence: TGTGCCAGCAGCACCTCGGGGATTTCTGGAAACACCATATATTTT. Protein: CASSTSGISGNTIYF.

The chain recombines TRBV29-1 with TRBJ1-2; tentatively, D is TRBD1 (5 bases). Trimming removed 8 bases from V and 6 bases from J, with 19 bases in between. Germline CDR1 reads SQVTM; CDR2 reads ANQGSEA. CDR3 length: 13 residues. The CDR3 nucleotides read TGCAGCTGCGGGGGTTTCGGGCAGGATGGCTACACCTTC. Residues: CSCGGFGQDGYTF.

The J gene is TRBJ2-5, the V gene TRBV10-3; 8 bases fit TRBD1. Germline assignment: CDR1 ENHRY and CDR2 SYGVKD. The CDR3 has 18 amino acids. V lost 3 bases to trimming and J lost 1 base; unmatched junction nucleotides: 13. The CDR3 DNA reads TGTGCCATCAGTGACTTTCTATGGAGGACAGGGACCCAAGAGACCCAGTACTTC. Amino acid sequence: CAISDFLWRTGTQETQYF.

This clone was found a few times. This chain joins TRBV6-6 and TRBJ1-5; D is possibly TRBD1 (5 bases). CDR1 MNHNY and CDR2 SVGAGI come from the germline V gene (reference sequence). Trimming stripped 5 bases from V and 5 bases from J, with 13 bases between. CDR3 size: 14 residues. The CDR3 here is CASSPTEYHQPQHF. Written as DNA, the CDR3 is TGTGCCAGCAGTCCGACAGAATACCATCAGCCCCAGCATTTT.

The chain uses TRBV7-8 and TRBJ1-2; perhaps TRBD1 as D (5 bases). This CDR3 has 15 residues. The V and J ends lost 0 bases and 4 bases respectively, with 12 bases between them. Germline V gives CDR1 SGHVS, CDR2 FQNEAQ. CDR3 residues: CASSLAWQGLYGYTF. The CDR3 coding sequence is TGTGCCAGCAGCTTAGCCTGGCAGGGTCTCTATGGCTACACCTTC.

DNA for the CDR3: TGCGCCAGCAGCCAAGACTTAGCGGTGGGTGGAGATACGCAGTATTTT. It codes for CASSQDLAVGGDTQYF. V usage is TRBV4-1 and J usage is TRBJ2-3; D perhaps matches TRBD2 (6 bases). The CDR3 extends over 16 amino acids. Trimming removed 0 bases from V and 5 bases from J, with 15 bases in between. Germline lookup yields CDR1 MGHRA and CDR2 YSYEKL.

This chain joins TRBV18 and TRBJ1-5; D is possibly TRBD1 (5 bases). From germline, CDR1 is KGHSH and CDR2 LQKENI. The CDR3 covers 15 residues. V was pared by 6 bases and J by 4 bases, with 16 bases between. CDR3 amino acids: CASSPPGPGNQPQHF. The CDR3 nucleotides are TGTGCCAGCTCTCCGCCGGGACCGGGGAATCAGCCCCAGCATTTT.

About this clone itself: One junction end does not reproduce the germline sequence, and a read error may be involved. The chain combines TRBV5-1 with TRBJ2-3, with TRBD2 matching 16 bases. Germline CDR1 is SGHRS and CDR2 is YFSETQ. This CDR3 has 17 amino acids. The CDR3 DNA follows: TGCGCCAGCAGTTTGGAAGCCGGGACTAGCGGGAGGGCCTCGCAGTATTTT. Amino acids: CASSLEAGTSGRASQYF.

The gene calls are TRBV19 and TRBJ1-5, with D possibly being TRBD1 (5 bases). CDR3 length equals 15 residues. Between the trimmed V and J ends, which lost 7 bases and 3 bases, there was a span of 16 bases. In germline, CDR1 is LNHDA, CDR2 SQIVND (reference sequence). In DNA form, the CDR3 reads TGTGCCAGTAAACGGGGGAGACAGCTCAATCAGCCCCAGCATTTT. As protein: CASKRGRQLNQPQHF.

This chain connects TRBV5-4 to TRBJ2-4; TRBD1 matches at 8 bases. The CDR3 length is 14 residues. Trimming removed 5 bases from V and 6 bases from J; junction bases left unmatched: 7. CDR1 and CDR2 (germline): SGHNT, YYREEE (reference sequence). The DNA for the CDR3 is TGTGCCAGCAGGGACAGGGATTTCGCAAACATTCAGTACTTC. This gives the protein CASRDRDFANIQYF.

A few counts support this clone. The chain uses TRBV19 and TRBJ2-2, with D uncertain. Germline values: CDR1 LNHDA, CDR2 SQIVND (reference sequence). The CDR3 has 13 residues. Trimming removed 5 bases at V and 4 bases at J, with 8 bases between. CDR3 region: CASSVGSTGELFF. As DNA, the CDR3 is TGTGCCAGTAGTGTTGGGTCCACCGGGGAGCTGTTTTTT.

This clone occurred a few times. The chain carries TRBV6-5 and TRBJ1-2; perhaps TRBD1 as D (6 bases). The V gene lost 0 bases and the J gene lost 5 bases, with 10 bases spanning the gap. Germline V gene sequence: CDR1 MNHEY, CDR2 SVGAGI. The CDR3 is made up of 14 amino acids. The CDR3 reads CASSYSGAVYGYTF. The CDR3 DNA follows: TGTGCCAGCAGTTACTCGGGGGCAGTGTATGGCTACACCTTC.

V usage is TRBV5-6 and J usage is TRBJ2-5; the D is unclear. This CDR3 contains 13 residues. Germline values: CDR1 SGHDT, CDR2 YYEEEE. V dropped 0 bases and J dropped 4 bases, with 7 bases sitting between them. CDR3 bases: TGTGCCAGCAGCTTGGCAAAAGGAGAGACCCAGTACTTC. The encoded protein is CASSLAKGETQYF.

This clone was counted a single time. V usage is TRBV27 and J usage is TRBJ2-5, with D possibly being TRBD1 (5 bases). Deletions cut 2 bases from V and 5 bases from J, with 9 bases between. The CDR3 sequence is 13 residues long. The germline CDR1 and CDR2 sequences are MNHEY and SMNVEV (reference sequence). The CDR3: CASSLQGDETQYF. The CDR3 DNA reads as TGTGCCAGCAGTTTACAGGGTGATGAGACCCAGTACTTC.

The V call is TRBV15, the J call TRBJ1-2, with a possible D match to TRBD1 (6 bases). Per germline, CDR1 LNHNV and CDR2 YYDKDF (reference sequence). CDR3 length: 14 amino acids. Trimming removed 1 base from V and 6 bases from J, with 12 bases in between. The CDR3 loop reads CATSRAQGFDGYTF. CDR3 DNA: TGTGCCACCAGCAGAGCACAGGGATTTGATGGCTACACCTTC.

The chain employs TRBV28 and TRBJ2-7, with 8 bases matching TRBD2. The V and J ends lost 1 base and 7 bases, in that order; junction bases with no gene match: 12. CDR1 MDHEN and CDR2 SYDVKM come from the germline V gene. CDR3 length equals 16 residues. The CDR3 nucleotides are TGTGCCAGCAGTTTATCCTCGGGGGGGGCGAGGGGAGAGCAGTACTTC. Its protein product is CASSLSSGGARGEQYF.

This clone has just a few counts. The rearrangement links TRBV6-5 to TRBJ2-7; D remains ambiguous. The CDR3 covers 14 residues. The V and J ends lost 0 bases and 3 bases respectively, with 9 bases between them. Germline V gene data show CDR1 as MNHEY and CDR2 as SVGAGI. The CDR3 reads CASSYSSDGYEQYF. The CDR3 nucleotides are TGTGCCAGCAGTTACTCGTCGGACGGCTACGAGCAGTACTTC.

This clone was observed once. The chain couples TRBV28 to TRBJ2-3; 8 bases line up with TRBD2. Germline V gene data show CDR1 as MDHEN and CDR2 as SYDVKM. The CDR3 is made up of 12 amino acids. The V gene end was trimmed by 2 bases and the J gene end by 12 bases; junction bases not matched to a gene: 4. The CDR3 loop is CASSLASGGQYF. Here the CDR3 DNA reads TGTGCCAGCAGTTTAGCCAGCGGGGGCCAGTATTTT. The entire variable domain, with the rest obtained from reference TRBV28 and TRBJ2-3, is as follows: DVKVTQSSRYLVKRTGEKVFLECVQDMDHENMFWYRQDPGLGLRLIYFSYDVKMKEKGDIPEGYSVSREKKERFSLILESASTNQTSMYLCASSLASGGQYFGPGTRLTVL.

The chain carries TRBV4-3 and TRBJ1-1; possibly TRBD1 for D (6 bases). Germline CDR1 and CDR2: LGHNA and YSLEER. Deletions cut 4 bases from V and 4 bases from J, with 22 bases between. This CDR3 spans 17 amino acids. The CDR3 sequence is CASSPGRGARGGTEAFF. CDR3 bases: TGCGCCAGCAGCCCCGGGCGGGGGGCGAGAGGTGGCACTGAAGCTTTCTTT.

V and J are TRBV6-5 and TRBJ1-2, with 12 bases aligning to TRBD1. The V gene end was trimmed by 8 bases and the J gene end by 5 bases; junction bases not matched to a gene: 6. Germline CDR1 MNHEY, CDR2 SVGAGI. This CDR3 has 14 amino acids. The CDR3 coding sequence is TGTGCCAGCGCTCGGGACAGGGGGCCGTATGGCTACACCTTC. Its protein is CASARDRGPYGYTF.

This clone has just one count. The chain links TRBV6-5 to TRBJ1-2, with unresolved D. V lost 0 bases to trimming and J lost 8 bases, with 19 bases between them. This CDR3 region has 16 residues. Germline CDR1 is MNHEY and CDR2 is SVGAGI. The CDR3 nucleotides are TGTGCCAGCAGTTACTCCAAACCCGGCCCTTTCACGGGCTACACCTTC. It codes for CASSYSKPGPFTGYTF.

This rearrangement joins TRBV29-1 to TRBJ2-5; 8 bases are a match to TRBD2. The CDR3 runs 12 residues. Germline V lookup: CDR1 SQVTM, CDR2 ANQGSEA. Unmatched junction bases numbered 6, after V lost 7 bases and J lost 5 bases. CDR3 sequence: CSAPGLDETQYF. In DNA, the CDR3 is TGCAGCGCACCGGGACTAGACGAGACCCAGTACTTC.

The chain employs TRBV5-4 and TRBJ2-7; 7 positions agree with TRBD2. J was trimmed by 4 bases and V by 3 bases; bases with no gene match: 7. This CDR3 is 14 amino acids long. From germline, CDR1 is SGHNT and CDR2 YYREEE (reference sequence). Here the CDR3 reads CASSWGGALYEQYF. The CDR3 DNA reads as TGTGCCAGCAGCTGGGGGGGAGCCTTATACGAGCAGTACTTC.

The chain links TRBV7-8 to TRBJ2-7; tentative D call: TRBD2 (6 bases). There are 14 residues in the CDR3. The V end was cut by 5 bases, the J end by 6 bases, with 17 bases between. Germline CDR1 is SGHVS and CDR2 is FQNEAQ. The CDR3 loop is CASSRSGRGREQYF. DNA of the CDR3: TGTGCCAGCAGCCGGTCGGGGCGGGGACGCGAGCAGTACTTC. Full variable domain (outside the CDR3, taken from reference TRBV7-8 and TRBJ2-7): GAGVSQSPRYKVAKRGQDVALRCDPISGHVSLFWYQQALGQGPEFLTYFQNEAQLDKSGLPSDRFFAERPEGSVSTLKIQRTQQEDSAVYLCASSRSGRGREQYFGPGTRLTVT.